This TCR beta chain was identified during a study of blood T cell repertoires in COVID-19. The wider study: Acute and convalescent COVID-19 specimens originated in the United States, Italy and Spain. The analysed material was cDNA or gDNA that came from T cells, B-cell-depleted T cells, or PBMCs.

As handled by the study authors: Estimated nucleated cell counts came from reference gene primer amplification. Profiling relied on immunoSEQ multiplex PCR, and the TCRdb table lists in-frame clones only, not all of them. The V and J calls and clone size are taken from that table; D and trimming were inferred from the DNA. Of roughly 290,000 clones listed, around 91% are singletons. The ends were cut back, 4 bases at V and 0 bases at J, with 14 bases in the middle. The CDR3 runs 16 residues. Germline loops: CDR1 SGHDT, CDR2 YYEEEE. The sequenced sample was peripheral blood. This chain uses TRBV5-6 with TRBJ2-1; no clear D gene. The TCR sequence derives from a woman aged 55-69 years with acute or convalescent COVID-19. The CDR3 sequence: CASSRRVAFSYNEQFF. CDR3 nucleotide sequence: TGTGCCAGCAGCCGCCGGGTCGCCTTCTCCTACAATGAGCAGTTCTTC.